This is a list of T cell receptor beta chains from one sample in a study of CD8+CD57+ T cells in acquired aplastic anemia. TCRdb passed the reads through MiXCR, listing each CDR3 protein once. The sample yields some 180,000 distinct CDR3 sequences, just over 45% seen once. Sequenced: sorted CD4+, CD8+, or CD8+CD57+ T cells (not recorded which) from PBMCs. The receptors derive from a human donor in good health. Both conserved end residues are part of each CDR3. Fields, in order: V gene, clone size, J gene, D gene, CDR3 DNA, CDR3 protein. A D gene is named only where the DNA matches it firmly. The size field is filled for only some rows; it gives once, few, many or a size class.

>TRBV7-2|-|TRBJ2-1|TRBD2
TGTGCCAGCAGCTTAGCGCTAGCGGGGGGGCCGGATGAGCAGTTCTTC
CASSLALAGGPDEQFF
>TRBV10-3|-|TRBJ2-1|TRBD1
TGTGCCATCAGTGAGGCAGGGACAGGGTGGGATGAGCAGTTCTTC
CAISEAGTGWDEQFF
>TRBV14|once|TRBJ1-2|-
TGTGCCAGCAGCCCTTTTGTGGGTGGCTACACCTTC
CASSPFVGGYTF
>TRBV6-5|many|TRBJ2-7|-
TGTGCCACGAAGACTAGGGGCGAGCAGTACTTC
CATKTRGEQYF
>TRBV28|few|TRBJ2-4|TRBD2
TGTGCCAGCAGTTCCACCGGACTAGCGGGAGGGTTCTTC
CASSSTGLAGGFF
>TRBV20-1|-|TRBJ2-7|TRBD1
TGCAGTGCTAGATCCGAGACAGGGAACTCCTACGAGCAGTACTTC
CSARSETGNSYEQYF
>TRBV9|-|TRBJ1-1|-
TGTGCCAGCAGCGTATATCGGGATTCTGAAGCTTTCTTT
CASSVYRDSEAFF
>TRBV20-1|many|TRBJ2-1|-
TGCAGTGCTAGAAGTCCAGCGGGCCAAAGGGGGTCCTACAATGAGCAGTTCTTC
CSARSPAGQRGSYNEQFF
>TRBV29-1|-|TRBJ1-2|-
TGCAGCGGACGGGCGGGATATGGCTACACCTTC
CSGRAGYGYTF
>TRBV6-1|-|TRBJ2-3|-
TGTGCCAGCAGAGAAGTAGGGGGAGAGGGCACAGATACGCAGTATTTT
CASREVGGEGTDTQYF
>TRBV7-8|-|TRBJ2-7|TRBD1
TGTGCCAGCAGCCGGGAAGCGGTGACAGGGCGCTACGAGCAGTACTTC
CASSREAVTGRYEQYF
>TRBV24-1|-|TRBJ2-7|-
TGTGCCACCAGTGATTTTTCAGACGGCTACGAGCAGTACTTC
CATSDFSDGYEQYF
>TRBV12-3/TRBV12-4|many|TRBJ1-5|-
TGTGCCAGCAGTCCGGGGGGATATAGCAATCAGCCCCAGCATTTT
CASSPGGYSNQPQHF
>TRBV10-3|-|TRBJ1-1|-
TGTGCCATCAGTGAACGGACAGAAATGAACACTGAAGCTTTCTTT
CAISERTEMNTEAFF
>TRBV11-2|many|TRBJ1-4|-
TGTGCCAGCAGCTCCCTGGTGGGTGGGGAACTGTTTTTT
CASSSLVGGELFF
>TRBV7-2|-|TRBJ1-2|-
TGTGCCAGCAGCTTATCCGGGATTTATGGCTACACCTTC
CASSLSGIYGYTF
>TRBV6-2/TRBV6-3|many|TRBJ2-3|-
TGTGCCAGCAGGGGATACACAGATACGCAGTATTTT
CASRGYTDTQYF
>TRBV12-5|-|TRBJ1-1|-
TGTGCTAGTGGTTTGTGGAGGACGAGAGCTTTCTTT
CASGLWRTRAFF
>TRBV5-1|-|TRBJ1-2|TRBD1
TGCGCCAGCAGCTTTGGGATCGCAGGGGGTGGTTATGGCTACACCTTC
CASSFGIAGGGYGYTF
>TRBV5-6|many|TRBJ2-3|TRBD2
TGTGCCAGCAGCTTGCCGGGACTAGCGGGACTCACAGATACGCAGTATTTT
CASSLPGLAGLTDTQYF
>TRBV7-2|-|TRBJ2-5|-
TGTGCCAGCAGCTCGTGGGGGGCGGAGACCCAGTACTTC
CASSSWGAETQYF
>TRBV11-3|many|TRBJ1-1|TRBD1
TGTGCCAGCAGCGTCCGGGACAGTAACACTGAAGCTTTCTTT
CASSVRDSNTEAFF
>TRBV24-1|few|TRBJ1-1|-
TGTGCCACCAGTGACTATACAGGGAATGAAGCTTTCTTT
CATSDYTGNEAFF
>TRBV10-3|-|TRBJ2-7|TRBD1
TGTGCCAGCCAGTCCGGGACAGGGGCGGGCGAGCAATACTTC
CASQSGTGAGEQYF
>TRBV19|-|TRBJ1-2|-
TGTGCCAGTAGTATAGACTTTGGCGGCAGTTCGGGATATGGCTACACCTTC
CASSIDFGGSSGYGYTF
>TRBV7-9|many|TRBJ1-6|TRBD1
TGTGCCAGCAGCTTAGCGAGGGACAGTTATTCACCCCTCCACTTT
CASSLARDSYSPLHF
>TRBV28|few|TRBJ2-2|-
TGTGCCAGCAGTTTAACAGGGAGAGGGTCCGGGGAGCTGTTTTTT
CASSLTGRGSGELFF
>TRBV10-1|few|TRBJ2-3|-
TGCGCCAGCAGTGACCCGTCACCGGGGGATATAGATACGCAGTATTTT
CASSDPSPGDIDTQYF
>TRBV4-2|-|TRBJ2-7|TRBD1
TGTGCCAGCAGCCCTTCCGGGACAGGGGTATCGGACGAGCAGTACTTC
CASSPSGTGVSDEQYF
>TRBV10-3|-|TRBJ1-5|-
TGTGCCATCAGTGAGTCTGCCGACCAGCCCCAGCATTTT
CAISESADQPQHF
>TRBV4-1|-|TRBJ1-2|TRBD1
TGCGCCAGCAGCCAACCGGGACAGGGCGGGGGCTACACCTTC
CASSQPGQGGGYTF
>TRBV10-1|-|TRBJ2-7|TRBD2
TGCGCCAGCATCGGGACTAGCGGGGGAGCGAGGAACGAGCAGTACTTC
CASIGTSGGARNEQYF
>TRBV7-7|-|TRBJ2-5|TRBD1
TGTGCTAGCAGTTTACTCCGCCCCCCTATAAGACAGGGTCAAGAGACCCAGTACTTC
CASSLLRPPIRQGQETQYF
>TRBV24-1|-|TRBJ2-3|-
TGTGCCACCAGTGACCCGGGCACAGATACGCAGTATTTT
CATSDPGTDTQYF
>TRBV7-2|few|TRBJ1-5|-
TGTGCCAGCAGCGCCACAGGGATCGGCAGCCAGCCCCAGCATTTT
CASSATGIGSQPQHF
>TRBV19|-|TRBJ2-1|-
TGTGCCAGTAGTATAGGACTGTACAATGAGCAGTTCTTC
CASSIGLYNEQFF
>TRBV20-1|-|TRBJ2-5|TRBD1
TGCAGTGCTAGAGATCTGGGACAGGTTCAAGAGACCCAGTACTTC
CSARDLGQVQETQYF
>TRBV9|-|TRBJ2-5|-
TGTGCCAGCAGCCCCCGTTGGGAGCGGGAGACCCAGTACTTC
CASSPRWERETQYF
>TRBV5-1|-|TRBJ2-3|-
TGCGCCAGCAGCCCTGGACAGCGCACAGATACGCAGTATTTT
CASSPGQRTDTQYF
>TRBV9|-|TRBJ2-3|-
TGTGCCAGCAGCGTAGGCCCTAGCGGCACAGATACGCAGTATTTT
CASSVGPSGTDTQYF